Detailed here is one TCR beta chain. These data are taken from a study of blood T cell repertoires in COVID-19. Study information: Samples of COVID-19 (acute and convalescent) were obtained from the United States, Italy and Spain.

Germline values: CDR1 DFQATT, CDR2 SNEGSKA (reference sequence). Trimming left V 1 base short and J 10 bases short, with 10 bases between. The CDR3 covers 11 residues. TCRdb's table, derived via immunoSEQ multiplex PCR, lists solely in-frame clones and lacks some. The repertoire holds 45,000 to 55,000 clones, with around 82% as singletons. The chain links TRBV20-1 to TRBJ1-2; D is perhaps TRBD1 (5 bases). This clonotype was sampled from a human donor in a cohort sampled during active COVID-19. What was sequenced was peripheral blood. The DNA for the CDR3 is TGCAGTGCTAGAGCGGGGGGAGTCTACACCTTC. Amino acid sequence: CSARAGGVYTF.